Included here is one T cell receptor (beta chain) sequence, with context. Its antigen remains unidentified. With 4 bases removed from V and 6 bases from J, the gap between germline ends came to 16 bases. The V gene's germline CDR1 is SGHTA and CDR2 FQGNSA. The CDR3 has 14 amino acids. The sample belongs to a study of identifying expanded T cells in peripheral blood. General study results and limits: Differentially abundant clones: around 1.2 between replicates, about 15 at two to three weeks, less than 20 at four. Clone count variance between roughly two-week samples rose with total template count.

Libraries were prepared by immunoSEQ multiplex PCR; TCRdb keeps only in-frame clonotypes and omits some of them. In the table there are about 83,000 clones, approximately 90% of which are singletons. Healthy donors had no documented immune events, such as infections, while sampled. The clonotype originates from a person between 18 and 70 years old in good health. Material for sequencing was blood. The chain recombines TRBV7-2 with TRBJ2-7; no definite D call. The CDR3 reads CASSSSLIPGEQYF. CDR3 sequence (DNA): TGTGCCAGCAGCTCGAGTTTAATTCCGGGCGAGCAGTACTTC.